The 27 T cell receptor beta chains presented below share a single source sample, sequenced in a study of OX40 agonist ivuxolimab in advanced cancers. Profiled with immunoSEQ multiplex PCR; TCRdb holds only in-frame clones, not every one. The repertoire holds fewer than 85,000 clones, approximately 90% seen once, with around 0.53% in the top ten. The specimen comprised CD4+ or CD8+ T cells sorted from blood, sampled in a trial of the OX40 agonist ivuxolimab. The origin of the receptors is an adult with an advanced solid tumor such as melanoma, head and neck, liver or kidney cancer.

The chain employs TRBV2 and TRBJ1-5; D possibly corresponds to TRBD1 (6 bases). The length of the CDR3 is 14 residues. CDR1 and CDR2 from the germline V gene are SNHLY and FYNNEI. Between the trimmed V and J ends, which lost 7 bases and 0 bases, there was a span of 10 bases. The CDR3 DNA reads as TGTGCCAGCACACAGGGTTATAGCAATCAGCCCCAGCATTTT. This codes for CASTQGYSNQPQHF.

The V gene is TRBV7-8, the J gene TRBJ1-1; no clear D gene. The CDR3 is 12 amino acids. In germline, CDR1 is SGHVS, CDR2 FQNEAQ. V was clipped by 2 bases and J by 5 bases, with 6 bases between them. The CDR3 bases are TGTGCCAGCAGCTTACGTACGACTGAAGCTTTCTTT. Its protein is CASSLRTTEAFF.

The chain has TRBV5-1 and TRBJ1-5; 7 bases line up with TRBD1. Germline CDR1 is SGHRS and CDR2 is YFSETQ. The CDR3 has 17 amino acids. After removal of 4 bases from V and 7 bases from J, the junction contained 17 bases not matched to a gene. In nucleotides, the CDR3 is TGCGCCAGCAGCCCCGGGACAGCATGGTTCAAAGACCAGCCCCAGCATTTT. Encoded protein: CASSPGTAWFKDQPQHF.

The gene calls are TRBV5-1 and TRBJ1-1; 7 bases map to TRBD1. Losses at the gene ends were 0 bases for V and 4 bases for J; bases not matched to a gene: 9. The CDR3 runs to 16 residues. Germline loops: CDR1 SGHRS, CDR2 YFSETQ. The CDR3 DNA reads as TGCGCCAGCAGCTTGGGAGGGGTGAGGGGGCGCACTGAAGCTTTCTTT. Translation gives CASSLGGVRGRTEAFF. Combining the CDR3 with reference TRBV5-1 and TRBJ1-1 gives the whole variable domain KAGVTQTPRYLIKTRGQQVTLSCSPISGHRSVSWYQQTPGQGLQFLFEYFSETQRNKGNFPGRFSGRQFSNSRSEMNVSTLELGDSALYLCASSLGGVRGRTEAFFGQGTRLTVV.

The V call is TRBV11-3, the J call TRBJ2-2; no reliable D call. The CDR3 loop spans 16 amino acids. V lost 2 bases to trimming and J lost 1 base, with 11 bases between them. The germline gives CDR1 SGHNT, CDR2 YENEEA. The CDR3 here is CASSLSRALNTGELFF. The CDR3 DNA reads as TGTGCCAGCAGCTTATCCCGGGCCTTGAACACCGGGGAGCTGTTTTTT. Drawing the rest from reference TRBV11-3 and TRBJ2-2, the complete variable domain is EAGVVQSPRYKIIEKKQPVAFWCNPISGHNTLYWYLQNLGQGPELLIRYENEEAVDDSQLPKDRFSAERLKGVDSTLKIQPAELGDSAVYLCASSLSRALNTGELFFGEGSRLTVL.

This chain connects TRBV7-2 to TRBJ2-5; 10 nucleotides agree with TRBD2. Losses at the gene ends were 1 base for V and 5 bases for J; bases not matched to a gene: 10. Germline V gene data show CDR1 as SGHTA and CDR2 as FQGNSA. The CDR3 loop spans 17 amino acids. The CDR3 bases are TGTGCCAGCAGCTTAGTCTGGAGCGGGAGGGCCGGTGAGACCCAGTACTTC. Its translation is CASSLVWSGRAGETQYF.

The rearrangement uses TRBV27 and TRBJ1-1, with 9 bases fitting TRBD1. Germline loops: CDR1 MNHEY, CDR2 SMNVEV (reference sequence). V trimming: 0 bases; J trimming: 7 bases; junction bases outside the gene matches: 9. The CDR3 has 16 amino acids. The CDR3 protein is CASSLSEGTGSIEAFF. CDR3 nucleotide sequence: TGTGCCAGCAGTTTATCGGAGGGGACAGGGAGTATTGAAGCTTTCTTT.

The chain employs TRBV7-3 and TRBJ2-5; a possible D gene is TRBD2 (7 bases). Trimming stripped 5 bases from V and 4 bases from J, with 17 bases between. Germline-derived CDR1 and CDR2 are SGHTA and FQGTGA. This CDR3 spans 15 amino acids. The CDR3 is CASSTGGGAPETQYF. The CDR3 DNA reads TGTGCCAGCAGCACCGGAGGGGGGGCCCCAGAGACCCAGTACTTC.

V usage is TRBV15 and J usage is TRBJ2-7; maybe TRBD2 (5 bases). There are 15 residues in the CDR3. Germline assignment: CDR1 LNHNV and CDR2 YYDKDF (reference sequence). Trimming took off 1 base at V and 2 bases at J, with 12 bases between the two ends. The CDR3 DNA reads as TGTGCCACCAGCAGAGTTGCCAGCGGAGCCTACGAGCAGTACTTC. This sequence encodes CATSRVASGAYEQYF.

The chain combines TRBV5-8 with TRBJ1-4; D unclear. V was pared by 4 bases and J by 7 bases, with 14 bases between. CDR3 length equals 14 residues. CDR1 is SGHTS, CDR2 YDEGEE, per germline. This chain's CDR3 is CASSESRRGEKLFF. CDR3 bases: TGTGCCAGCAGCGAGAGTCGGCGGGGTGAAAAACTGTTTTTT.

The genes are TRBV2 and TRBJ2-3, with D unclear. The V end was cut by 6 bases, the J end by 2 bases, with 12 bases between. The CDR3 spans 14 residues. Germline V CDR1 and CDR2: SNHLY, FYNNEI. In DNA, the CDR3 is TGTGCCAGCAGAGCAAGGCGGACCACAGATACGCAGTATTTT. This translates into CASRARRTTDTQYF. The full variable domain, rest sourced from reference TRBV2 and TRBJ2-3, is EPEVTQTPSHQVTQMGQEVILRCVPISNHLYFYWYRQILGQKVEFLVSFYNNEISEKSEIFDDQFSVERPDGSNFTLKIRSTKLEDSAMYFCASRARRTTDTQYFGPGTRLTVL.

This chain uses TRBV5-1 with TRBJ2-5; 12 bases are a match to TRBD2. Trimming at V came to 3 bases and at J to 5 bases, leaving 5 bases not matched to a gene. The CDR3 length is 15 residues. CDR1 and CDR2 from the germline V gene are SGHRS and YFSETQ. The CDR3 DNA follows: TGCGCCAGCAGCTATGGGACTAGCGGGTTGGAGACCCAGTACTTC. Translation: CASSYGTSGLETQYF.

J is TRBJ2-4 and V is TRBV4-1; 7 bases agree with TRBD1. Unmatched junction bases numbered 1, after V lost 2 bases and J lost 9 bases. The CDR3 totals 12 residues. Germline-derived CDR1 and CDR2 are MGHRA and YSYEKL. Here the CDR3 reads CASSQTGVIQYF. CDR3 DNA: TGCGCCAGCAGCCAAACAGGGGTCATTCAGTACTTC.

This clone was picked up one time. CDR3 nucleotides: TGTGCCAGCAGCTTAGGACAGGGGGTCGGCTACACCTTC. This encodes CASSLGQGVGYTF. The chain employs TRBV11-2 and TRBJ1-2; 9 bases are shared with TRBD1. The junction had 2 bases not matched to a gene; V was cut back by 1 base and J by 8 bases. Germline-derived CDR1 and CDR2 are SGHAT and FQNNGV. CDR3 length equals 13 residues. The full variable domain, with the rest looked up from reference TRBV11-2 and TRBJ1-2, is EAGVAQSPRYKIIEKRQSVAFWCNPISGHATLYWYQQILGQGPKLLIQFQNNGVVDDSQLPKDRFSAERLKGVDSTLKIQPAKLEDSAVYLCASSLGQGVGYTFGSGTRLTVV.

CDR3 sequence: CASRALGGGPGPQHF. The CDR3 coding sequence is TGTGCCAGCAGGGCCCTCGGGGGCGGACCCGGGCCCCAGCATTTT. The chain joins TRBV2 to TRBJ1-5; possible D gene TRBD1, 6 bases. This CDR3 comprises 15 residues. Trimming took 6 bases from V and 9 from J, leaving 21 bases between them. The V gene's germline CDR1 is SNHLY and CDR2 FYNNEI. Drawing the rest from reference TRBV2 and TRBJ1-5, the complete variable domain is EPEVTQTPSHQVTQMGQEVILRCVPISNHLYFYWYRQILGQKVEFLVSFYNNEISEKSEIFDDQFSVERPDGSNFTLKIRSTKLEDSAMYFCASRALGGGPGPQHFGDGTRLSIL.

The chain is built from TRBV6-1 and TRBJ2-7; 10 bases are a match to TRBD1. CDR1 and CDR2 from the germline V gene are MNHNS and SASEGT. V was pared by 7 bases and J by 1 base, with 4 bases of the junction left unmatched. The CDR3 extends over 14 amino acids. CDR3 DNA sequence: TGTGCCAGCACACAGGACAGGGGGTCCTACGAGCAGTACTTC. Translating it yields CASTQDRGSYEQYF.

This rearrangement joins TRBV7-2 to TRBJ2-1; D gene uncertain. V was clipped by 2 bases and J by 7 bases, with 12 bases between them. Germline values: CDR1 SGHTA, CDR2 FQGNSA. CDR3 length: 14 amino acids. The CDR3 sequence is CASSLTPPGNEQFF. The CDR3 DNA follows: TGTGCCAGCAGCTTAACCCCTCCCGGGAATGAGCAGTTCTTC.

The V and J genes are TRBV23-1 and TRBJ2-5; 7 bases agree with TRBD1. TRBV23-1 is annotated as an ORF whose role is uncertain. This CDR3 comprises 15 residues. V lost 2 bases to trimming and J lost 2 bases; unmatched junction nucleotides: 5. The CDR3 sequence is CASSQRDSGQETQYF. In DNA form, the CDR3 reads TGCGCCAGCAGTCAAAGGGACAGTGGGCAAGAGACCCAGTACTTC.

J is TRBJ1-2 and V is TRBV4-3, with TRBD1 matching over 10 bases. The V gene end was trimmed by 0 bases and the J gene end by 8 bases; junction bases not matched to a gene: 27. This CDR3 has 22 amino acids. The germline V gene encodes CDR1 LGHNA and CDR2 YSLEER. The CDR3 loop reads CASSQDRATGGGGFYLRRGYTF. CDR3 DNA sequence: TGCGCCAGCAGCCAAGATAGGGCGACAGGGGGCGGCGGATTCTACCTTAGGAGGGGCTACACCTTC.

This clone was recorded only once. This chain uses TRBV7-9 with TRBJ2-3; 13 bases are shared with TRBD2. The CDR3 has 17 amino acids. The V and J ends lost 2 bases and 5 bases, in that order; junction bases with no gene match: 7. CDR1 is SEHNR and CDR2 is FQNEAQ in the germline V gene (reference sequence). The CDR3 bases are TGTGCCAGCAGCTTATATACTAGCGGGAGGGCCCAAGATACGCAGTATTTT. The encoded protein is CASSLYTSGRAQDTQYF.

The chain recombines TRBV7-8 with TRBJ1-4; D is perhaps TRBD1 (6 bases). The germline gives CDR1 SGHVS, CDR2 FQNEAQ. The CDR3 sequence is 16 residues long. The V and J ends lost 2 bases and 4 bases respectively, with 14 bases between them. For the CDR3, the DNA is TGTGCCAGCAGCTTATGGGGGGCTGAGAATAATGAAAAACTGTTTTTT. Amino acids: CASSLWGAENNEKLFF.

V is TRBV9 and J is TRBJ1-4, with D maybe TRBD1 (6 bases). V gave up 4 bases and J gave up 5 bases, with 18 bases separating them. The germline V gene encodes CDR1 SGDLS and CDR2 YYNGEE. This CDR3 has 16 amino acids. The CDR3 here is CASSPQPDSSNEKLFF. CDR3 in DNA: TGTGCCAGCAGCCCTCAACCGGACAGTTCCAATGAAAAACTGTTTTTT.

V and J are TRBV28 and TRBJ2-7, with D perhaps TRBD2 (5 bases). V was clipped by 5 bases and J by 7 bases, with 12 bases between them. In germline, CDR1 is MDHEN, CDR2 SYDVKM. This CDR3 spans 12 amino acids. The CDR3 DNA sequence: TGTGCCAGCAGTCGAGTCCAGCGGGAGCAGTACTTC. It yields the protein CASSRVQREQYF.

J is TRBJ2-5 and V is TRBV7-2; D not certain. Germline V gene data show CDR1 as SGHTA and CDR2 as FQGNSA. There are 12 residues in the CDR3. V was pared by 3 bases and J by 6 bases, with 8 bases between. Here the CDR3 reads CASSFESKTQYF. Here the CDR3 DNA reads TGTGCCAGCAGCTTTGAATCTAAGACCCAGTACTTC.

The chain combines TRBV28 with TRBJ2-6; D not resolved. CDR3 length: 18 amino acids. Looked up from germline, CDR1 is MDHEN and CDR2 is SYDVKM. Trimming took off 5 bases at V and 4 bases at J, with 21 bases between the two ends. The CDR3 loop reads CASSTTQTDKRGANVLTF. The DNA for the CDR3 is TGTGCCAGCAGTACTACCCAAACCGACAAGCGAGGGGCCAACGTCCTGACTTTC.

The chain couples TRBV11-2 to TRBJ1-1, with a weak D call TRBD1 (6 bases). Trimming removed 5 bases at V and 2 bases at J, with 15 bases between. The CDR3 spans 15 residues. The V gene's germline CDR1 is SGHAT and CDR2 FQNNGV. CDR3 protein: CASSLSRTVNTEAFF. As DNA, the CDR3 is TGTGCCAGCAGCCTAAGCCGGACAGTAAACACTGAAGCTTTCTTT.

In this sample, this clone turned up once. The gene calls are TRBV19 and TRBJ1-1; the D is unclear. The CDR3 has 15 amino acids. V lost 2 bases and J 3 bases, leaving 13 bases between the germline ends. From germline, CDR1 is LNHDA and CDR2 SQIVND (reference sequence). This chain's CDR3 is CASSINRDGDTEAFF. The CDR3 DNA reads TGTGCCAGTAGTATAAATAGGGATGGAGACACTGAAGCTTTCTTT.